Presented here are 10 T cell receptor beta chains from one specimen sequenced in a study of blood T cell repertoires in COVID-19. TCRdb's copy holds only in-frame clones and misses some; the assay was immunoSEQ multiplex PCR. The profile shows 180,000 or so clones, 84% of them singletons. Specimen: peripheral blood. These TCRs come from a man aged 35-49 years who had recovered from COVID-19.

Comment on this clone: A read error may account for a junction end that differs from germline. The chain carries TRBV2 and TRBJ2-1; 10 positions agree with TRBD2. The germline V gene has CDR1 SNHLY and CDR2 FYNNEI. This CDR3 is built from 18 residues. CDR3 residues: CASREASGRGFSYNEQFF. The CDR3 region has the DNA TGTGCCAGCAGGGAAGCGAGCGGGAGGGGTTTCTCCTACAATGAGCAGTTCTTC. Full variable domain (missing parts from reference TRBV2 and TRBJ2-1): EPEVTQTPSHQVTQMGQEVILRCVPISNHLYFYWYRQILGQKVEFLVSFYNNEISEKSEIFDDQFSVERPDGSNFTLKIRSTKLEDSAMYFCASREASGRGFSYNEQFFGPGTRLTVL.

This sequence joins TRBV13 and TRBJ2-1; D perhaps matches TRBD1 (7 bases). CDR3 length: 19 residues. CDR1 is PRHDT, CDR2 FYEKMQ, per germline (reference sequence). Trimming took off 3 bases at V and 12 bases at J, with 33 bases between the two ends. The CDR3 loop is CASSFRTGVGREWGDTQFF. The CDR3 nucleotides are TGTGCCAGCAGCTTTCGGACAGGCGTAGGTAGGGAGTGGGGGGATACGCAGTTCTTC.

J is TRBJ2-3 and V is TRBV18; 9 bases are shared with TRBD1. CDR3 length: 13 amino acids. The germline gives CDR1 KGHSH, CDR2 LQKENI. V trimming: 4 bases; J trimming: 5 bases; junction bases outside the gene matches: 1. The CDR3, as DNA: TGTGCCAGCTCACGACAGGGGGGAGATACGCAGTATTTT. Protein: CASSRQGGDTQYF.

This clone has a count of ten or more. The chain couples TRBV2 to TRBJ1-1; 7 nucleotides match TRBD1. With V trimmed by 8 bases and J by 1 base, 4 bases remained unmatched. This CDR3 has 13 amino acids. CDR1 is SNHLY, CDR2 FYNNEI, per germline. The CDR3, as DNA: TGTGCCAGCCAGACAGGGAGGAACACTGAAGCTTTCTTT. It translates to CASQTGRNTEAFF.

The sample holds many counts of this clone. The CDR3 nucleotides read TGTGCCATCACGAGGGGGAATGAGCAGTTCTTC. It translates to CAITRGNEQFF. The chain combines TRBV2 with TRBJ2-1; perhaps TRBD1 as D (6 bases). Trimming removed 10 bases at V and 7 bases at J, with 11 bases between. The CDR3 sequence is 11 residues long. Germline V gene data show CDR1 as SNHLY and CDR2 as FYNNEI.

The chain joins TRBV19 to TRBJ2-3; TRBD2 aligns across 9 bases. The CDR3 spans 17 residues. Looked up from germline, CDR1 is LNHDA and CDR2 is SQIVND (reference sequence). V dropped 6 bases and J dropped 4; count of bases not matched to a gene: 14. The CDR3 loop is CASSPWGSGSSADTQYF. CDR3 DNA: TGTGCCAGTAGCCCTTGGGGTAGCGGGAGTAGTGCAGATACGCAGTATTTT.

The rearrangement links TRBV5-4 to TRBJ2-2; 8 bases line up with TRBD2. This CDR3 contains 15 residues. V dropped 0 bases and J dropped 6; count of bases not matched to a gene: 4. The germline gives CDR1 SGHNT, CDR2 YYREEE (reference sequence). The CDR3 bases are TGTGCCAGCAGCTTGGCGGGAGGGGTGGCCGGGGAGCTGTTTTTT. Translation gives CASSLAGGVAGELFF.

This chain connects TRBV10-3 to TRBJ2-2; a possible D gene is TRBD1 (5 bases). With 7 bases removed from V and 4 bases from J, the gap between germline ends came to 10 bases. The CDR3 has 13 amino acids. Germline assignment: CDR1 ENHRY and CDR2 SYGVKD. In nucleotides, the CDR3 is TGTGCCATCAAAGGGGAAGTCACCGGGGAGCTGTTTTTT. Its translation: CAIKGEVTGELFF.

The chain joins TRBV30 to TRBJ2-7; 7 nucleotides align to TRBD1. With V trimmed by 2 bases and J by 11 bases, 9 bases remained unmatched. The CDR3 runs 12 residues. The germline V gene encodes CDR1 GTSNPN and CDR2 SVGIG (reference sequence). The CDR3 bases are TGTGCCTGGAGTTCGGGACAGTGGCGTAAGTACTTC. It specifies CAWSSGQWRKYF.

This rearrangement joins TRBV28 to TRBJ2-7; no definite D call. The CDR3 is made up of 13 amino acids. Trimming stripped 5 bases from V and 5 bases from J, with 13 bases between. Germline-derived CDR1 and CDR2 are MDHEN and SYDVKM. The CDR3 bases are TGTGCCAGCAGTGTACTTAATCAAGACGAGCAGTACTTC. The encoded protein is CASSVLNQDEQYF.